The source of this TCR beta chain is a study of PD-L1 blockade in urothelial cancer (dated by TCRdb to the late 2010s). A note on the overall study: All patients started therapy in about 2014 and received atezolizumab 1,200 mg intravenously every 3 weeks. About nine tenths of the roughly 29 patients were identified as males with urothelial cancer of bladder origin, and a prior smoking history was reported by 18 of 29 patients. Patients had an ECOG performance status of 0 or 1 and had received between 0 and 3 prior chemotherapy regimens. Blood samples were analyzed at 3 weeks after treatment start (second dose) and at 6 weeks after treatment start. Blood samples gave median yields of about 150,000 T cells and over 80,000 unique TCRs, along with a median clonality of around 0.075. An exploratory multi-omic analysis was conducted of the somatic, immune and clinical correlates of response to PD-L1 blockade with atezolizumab in urothelial cancer. Pretreatment tumor samples and matched peripheral blood, collected serially before and after atezolizumab treatment, underwent TCR sequencing. Progression-free survival longer than 6 months counted as durable clinical benefit, and TCR features were additionally tested against both progression-free and overall survival. Whole exome sequencing and RNA sequencing of pretreatment tumors were performed alongside TCR sequencing in the same patients. Under 10 patients reached durable clinical benefit, while roughly 22 patients did not. Some 30 patients had pretreatment blood TCR-seq, about 25 had at least one posttreatment blood collection, and about 25 had tumor TCR-seq. Results and caveats for the whole study, not just this receptor: At 3 weeks after the start of treatment, tumor-associated TCR clones in peripheral blood had expanded more in patients with durable benefit (n of about 20, p = 0.022). Small sample size (n of about 30) and many exploratory analyses mean the results are intended to be hypothesis-generating. A pretreatment peripheral blood TCR clonality below the median was linked to improved progression-free and overall survival.

A cohort of around 28 patients with locally advanced or metastatic urothelial carcinoma, treated at Memorial Sloan Kettering on a trial protocol, was included. Peripheral blood mononuclear cells were collected pretreatment and during treatment, with between 1 and 8 total time points per patient. The Qiagen DNeasy Blood extraction kit was used to purify genomic DNA from total PBMCs and tumor samples. Collected pretreatment and during treatment, PBMCs were isolated and stored as previously described. Synthetic TCR analog templates were spiked into each PCR so that absolute template abundance could be estimated from read counts. Using the immunoSEQ assay, TCRbeta CDR3 regions were amplified from genomic DNA with bias-controlled V and J gene primers. Sequencing of rearranged TCRbeta segments was done at approximately 20X coverage. Per the original workflow: Sequencing errors were corrected by clustering and CDR3s were annotated against IMGT to assign V, D and J genes. Out-of-frame and stop-codon sequences were excluded, and only productive TCRbeta rearrangements were used in downstream analyses. Clonality was calculated as one minus the Shannon entropy normalized by the log of the number of unique productive sequences. Fisher's exact test with Benjamini-Hochberg correction, at a threshold of adjusted p below 0.01, was used to find clones that differed between time points or between blood and tumor. Sourced from immuneACCESS, this table was stored by TCRdb with only in-frame sequences that have V and J called. A share of the clones is absent; for the studies checked, an unresolved V gene accounts for under half, and the remainder has no known explanation. The V and J calls and the clone size are those of that table, but D and trimming were determined from the DNA. The sample data list about 80,000 clones, and about 90% of these were observed just once. More than 5.5% of the sample goes to the ten largest clones.

A word on this clone: Its antigen target is currently unknown. Per-base quality was not reported, and no clone a single base away is much larger than it.

The CDR3 measures 16 amino acids from cysteine to phenylalanine. Only the CDR3 part of the read is kept: 48 bases, read in frame from the first base. The V end loses 1 base and the J end loses 4 bases, and a stretch of 16 bases separates them. CDR1 SGHVS and CDR2 FQNEAQ were looked up in the germline V gene. The receptor comes from a woman aged 70-85 years with urothelial cancer. Sequences were derived from PBMCs, sampled around atezolizumab (anti-PD-L1) treatment. The chain employs TRBV7-8 and TRBJ1-2, with TRBD1 as a weak D call on 6 bases. The nucleotide sequence is given as TGTGCCAGCAGCTTAGATCACGGCAGGGGAACCTATGGCTACACCTTC. Its protein product is CASSLDHGRGTYGYTF.